Reported below is one T cell receptor beta chain. Its specificity is not known. The CDR3 sequence is 13 residues long. The V gene lost 5 bases and the J gene lost 6 bases, with 15 bases spanning the gap. The germline CDR1 and CDR2 sequences are GTSNPN and SVGIG (reference sequence). This sample is drawn from a study of T-cell memory formation after mild COVID-19. In the study overall: Each donor largely had its own TCR clusters. Whole-study findings and limits: Contracting CD4+ clones lay largely in CM and EM, with CD8+ ones residing in EMRA. A subset of responding clones appeared in pre-infection memory, suggesting cross-reactive memory joined.

Researchers used 5'RACE with constant-segment primers to make TCR alpha and TCR beta cDNA libraries that carry sample barcodes and UMIs. TCRdb independently ran MiXCR on the 5' RACE reads; one entry per CDR3 protein. The profile shows about 290,000 distinct CDR3 sequences, more than 15% of them singletons. Specimen: PBMCs or a T cell subset sorted from them (not recorded which). V gene TRBV30 combines with J gene TRBJ2-3; D might be TRBD1 (6 bases). This TCR derives from a man aged 18 to 29 who had mild COVID-19 (a few samples of this study predate the infection). Cell type and time point are not known. CDR3 in DNA: TGTGCCTGGGGCCCGGTGGGGGCCGATACGCAGTATTTT. It is translated as CAWGPVGADTQYF.